The clone carrying this T cell receptor (beta chain) showed up just a few times. These data belong to a study of blood T cell repertoires in COVID-19. The length of the CDR3 is 17 residues. The junction had 14 bases not matched to a gene; V was cut back by 5 bases and J by 5 bases. In germline, CDR1 is SGHAT, CDR2 FQNNGV. As originally analysed: Cell counts per sample came from amplifying reference gene primers. Repertoires were generated with immunoSEQ multiplex PCR, while TCRdb's copy carries only in-frame clones and drops some. The V and J calls and clone size were taken over from that table, and D and trimming were inferred from the DNA. The data show about 61,000 clones, 88% seen once.

The TCR sequence derives from a human donor in a cohort sampled during active COVID-19. Sequencing used peripheral blood. The chain links TRBV11-2 to TRBJ1-1; 10 bases line up with TRBD1. The CDR3, as DNA: TGTGCCAGCAGCCCTCCCCTCAGGGGGACAGGGGATACTGAAGCTTTCTTT. This gives the protein CASSPPLRGTGDTEAFF.